The 22 T cell receptor beta chains given below trace back to one sample, sequenced in a study of blood T cells in healthy people across ages. Then a second PCR, running about 7 to 11 cycles, was carried out with a sample-barcoded 5' primer and a J-beta primer mix. TCRdb re-called the 5' RACE reads through MiXCR, storing one row per CDR3 protein. The top ten clones hold approximately 11% of a sample with approximately 1.5 million distinct CDR3 sequences, about 35% of them seen once. The source material was blood. The receptor set was obtained from a woman aged 25 to 39 in good health.

V and J are TRBV18 and TRBJ2-3, with unresolved D. The CDR3 has 14 amino acids. V lost 6 bases, J lost 2 bases, and 12 bases lay in between. Germline CDR1 and CDR2: KGHSH and LQKENI. The CDR3 DNA reads as TGTGCCAGCTCCCGGGTTGATACCACAGATACGCAGTATTTT. Its protein is CASSRVDTTDTQYF.

The sample holds one count of this clonotype. The junction shows a germline mismatch at one end, possibly a read error. The chain carries TRBV27 and TRBJ2-1, with 10 nucleotides matching TRBD2. The CDR3 sequence is 16 residues long. From germline, CDR1 is MNHEY and CDR2 SMNVEV (reference sequence). The CDR3, as DNA: TGTGTCAGCAGTTTAATCCCTAGCGGGGGAAGCGATGAGCAGTTCTTC. Its translation: CVSSLIPSGGSDEQFF.

The V call is TRBV5-1, the J call TRBJ2-5; 9 bases match TRBD2. The J call is in doubt because the DNA end fits TRBJ2-7 better. CDR1 SGHRS and CDR2 YFSETQ come from the germline V gene. CDR3 length: 14 amino acids. The CDR3 loop reads CASSFLAGVHEQYF. The CDR3 nucleotides are TGCGCCAGCAGCTTCTTAGCGGGAGTCCACGAGCAGTACTTC.

This clonotype was recorded at least ten times. The V and J genes are TRBV6-1 and TRBJ2-1; no clear D. The CDR3 has 13 amino acids. The germline V gene encodes CDR1 MNHNS and CDR2 SASEGT. In DNA form, the CDR3 reads TGTGCAGTTGCTAAGATAATATTGAATGAGCAGTTCTTC. Its protein product is CAVAKIILNEQFF.

The chain combines TRBV7-6 with TRBJ1-1; D gene ambiguous. With 2 bases removed from V and 3 bases from J, the gap between germline ends came to 28 bases. Germline assignment: CDR1 SGHVS and CDR2 FNYEAQ. CDR3 length equals 20 residues. The CDR3 DNA follows: TGTGCCAGCAGCTTAACGTCCCCTGATAATGATGTTGCGATACACACTGAAGCTTTCTTT. The encoded protein is CASSLTSPDNDVAIHTEAFF.

This clonotype turned up a few times. The chain employs TRBV10-1 and TRBJ2-3; no reliable D call. The V end lost 2 bases, the J end lost 4 bases, and 10 bases lay between the germline ends. The germline CDR1 and CDR2 sequences are WNHNN and SYGVQD (reference sequence). CDR3 length equals 14 residues. CDR3 in DNA: TGCGCCAGCAGTGAGGAAGTGTCCGCAGATACGCAGTATTTT. Protein: CASSEEVSADTQYF.

V and J are TRBV7-3 and TRBJ2-5, with D tentatively TRBD1 (7 bases). Germline V lookup: CDR1 SGHTA, CDR2 FQGTGA. V dropped 3 bases and J dropped 6 bases, with 11 bases sitting between them. This CDR3 is built from 13 residues. This chain's CDR3 is CASSLQGGQTQYF. CDR3 nucleotides: TGTGCCAGCAGCTTGCAGGGGGGTCAGACCCAGTACTTC.

The genes are TRBV29-1 and TRBJ2-5; D gene unclear. The J call may be faulty, since TRBJ2-7 better matches the DNA end. CDR3 length: 10 residues. Per the germline V gene, CDR1 is SQVTM and CDR2 is ANQGSEA. The CDR3, as DNA: TGCAGCCCTAAAGATTGCGAGCAGTACTTC. Its translation is CSPKDCEQYF.

This clonotype has a count of ten or more. J is TRBJ2-7 and V is TRBV27; the match to TRBD1 covers 7 bases. Germline assignment: CDR1 MNHEY and CDR2 SMNVEV (reference sequence). This CDR3 spans 14 amino acids. Trimming cost V 5 bases and J 2 bases; bases outside gene matches: 6. Here the CDR3 DNA reads TGTGCCAGCAGTCTACCGGGACAGACCTACGAGCAGTACTTC. Its translation: CASSLPGQTYEQYF.

This clonotype was counted ten times or more. This sequence joins TRBV20-1 and TRBJ2-5, with D possibly TRBD1 on 5 matching bases. This CDR3 region has 14 residues. Trimming removed 5 bases at V and 0 bases at J, with 13 bases between. Germline V lookup: CDR1 DFQATT, CDR2 SNEGSKA (reference sequence). CDR3 bases: TGCAGTGCTGGAAATCAGGGATACCAAGAGACCCAGTACTTC. Its translation is CSAGNQGYQETQYF.

In nucleotides, the CDR3 is TGCAGTGCTAGAGACGTTAGCGGGAGCACAGATACGCAGTATTTT. Protein sequence: CSARDVSGSTDTQYF. The chain combines TRBV20-1 with TRBJ2-3; 7 bases are a match to TRBD2. This CDR3 is built from 15 residues. CDR1 DFQATT and CDR2 SNEGSKA come from the germline V gene (reference sequence). Germline trimming cut 0 bases from V and 0 bases from J; bases unmatched to any gene: 3.

The V call is TRBV20-1, the J call TRBJ2-1; 7 nucleotides agree with TRBD2. Germline V CDR1 and CDR2: DFQATT, SNEGSKA (reference sequence). Losses at the gene ends were 1 base for V and 3 bases for J; bases not matched to a gene: 0. The CDR3 is made up of 13 amino acids. Written as DNA, the CDR3 is TGCAGTGCTAGAGGGGACTACTACAATGAGCAGTTCTTC. Translation: CSARGDYYNEQFF.

CDR3 bases: TGTGCCAGCAGCTTCGATGGGGCGGGGAGGACCACAGATACGCAGTATTTT. As protein: CASSFDGAGRTTDTQYF. V gene TRBV5-6 combines with J gene TRBJ2-3; D may be TRBD2 (6 bases). V was trimmed by 2 bases and J by 2 bases, leaving 18 bases between them. The germline CDR1 and CDR2 sequences are SGHDT and YYEEEE. CDR3 length: 17 residues.

This clonotype was seen a few times. The V and J genes are TRBV4-1 and TRBJ1-2; no clear D gene. V gave up 0 bases and J gave up 7 bases, with 12 bases separating them. This CDR3 region has 14 residues. The germline V gene has CDR1 MGHRA and CDR2 YSYEKL. Written as DNA, the CDR3 is TGCGCCAGCAGCCAAGAAGTCGGGGTGGCTGGCTACACCTTC. Translating gives CASSQEVGVAGYTF.

About this clonotype itself: With a much larger clone just one base away, this may be a read error. The chain carries TRBV10-3 and TRBJ2-7, with TRBD2 matching over 11 bases. Germline V gives CDR1 ENHRY, CDR2 SYGVKD. There are 15 residues in the CDR3. The CDR3 sequence is CATSEGLAAGYEQYF. The CDR3 DNA sequence: TGTGCCACCAGTGAGGGACTAGCGGCCGGGTACGAGCAGTACTTC.

This clonotype was seen more than once but under ten times. This chain links TRBV5-1 with TRBJ1-1, with D perhaps TRBD1 (6 bases). CDR3 length equals 14 residues. The V and J ends lost 4 bases and 5 bases respectively, with 15 bases between them. Germline V lookup: CDR1 SGHRS, CDR2 YFSETQ. The CDR3 reads CASSISGAGTEAFF. CDR3 DNA sequence: TGCGCCAGCAGCATTTCAGGGGCTGGTACTGAAGCTTTCTTT.

In DNA, the CDR3 is TGTGCCAGCAGCCCCGGGGCAGCGGGAGACGGTGAGCAGTTCTTC. It codes for CASSPGAAGDGEQFF. The V gene is TRBV4-2, the J gene TRBJ2-1, with 8 bases matching TRBD2. V shed 4 bases and J 9 bases; nucleotides not matched to a gene: 11. This CDR3 region has 15 residues. The V gene's germline CDR1 is LGHNA and CDR2 YNFKEQ.

This clonotype was seen a few times. The chain combines TRBV2 with TRBJ2-1, with 11 positions matching TRBD1. Germline V gives CDR1 SNHLY, CDR2 FYNNEI. J lost 3 bases, V lost 4 bases, and 5 bases had no gene match. CDR3 length: 16 amino acids. Written as DNA, the CDR3 is TGTGCCAGCAGTGCTACCGGGACAGGGGGCTACAATGAGCAGTTCTTC. Residues: CASSATGTGGYNEQFF.

The chain combines TRBV28 with TRBJ2-3; the D gene could be TRBD1 or TRBD2 (7 bases each). Trimming took off 7 bases at V and 3 bases at J, with 20 bases between the two ends. The CDR3 consists of 16 residues. Germline CDR1 reads MDHEN; CDR2 reads SYDVKM. CDR3 loop: CASTGPDREGTDTQYF. The CDR3 region has the DNA TGTGCCAGCACCGGACCTGACAGGGAGGGAACAGATACGCAGTATTTT.

The rearrangement joins TRBV29-1 to TRBJ2-7; a possible D gene is TRBD1 (5 bases). The V gene's germline CDR1 is SQVTM and CDR2 ANQGSEA. CDR3 size: 13 residues. V shed 4 bases and J shed 2 bases, with 12 bases lying between them. The CDR3 DNA sequence: TGCAGCGTTGCAGAAGGGGCCCCCTACGAGCAGTACTTC. This translates into CSVAEGAPYEQYF.

This chain links TRBV4-1 with TRBJ1-2, with a weak D call TRBD1 (5 bases). The CDR3 has 16 residues. Germline V gene lookup returns CDR1 MGHRA and CDR2 YSYEKL. Trimming stripped 0 bases from V and 6 bases from J, with 17 bases between. CDR3 nucleotide sequence: TGCGCCAGCAGCCAAGAATGGACCCAAGGGGATGATGGCTACACCTTC. Translation: CASSQEWTQGDDGYTF.

This clonotype was found a few times. The chain links TRBV14 to TRBJ2-3; D is possibly TRBD2 (6 bases). Deletions cut 0 bases from V and 2 bases from J, with 12 bases between. CDR3 length equals 16 residues. Germline assignment: CDR1 SGHDN and CDR2 FVKESK. The CDR3 coding sequence is TGTGCCAGCAGCCAAGAAGGGGAGGTTATCACAGATACGCAGTATTTT. This translates into CASSQEGEVITDTQYF.